Included here is one T cell receptor (beta chain) sequence, with context. What it recognizes is unknown. The sample comes from a study of cytomegalovirus exposure and HLA in healthy donors. General study points: Analyzed later, association rates of TCRs varied across HLA loci, with DRB1 most and HLA-C fewest. Most of the CMV-associated TCR beta chains (in a later analysis) appeared to be HLA-restricted. Exclusion as indistinguishable affected some V segments, including TRBV6-2 and TRBV6-3.

Amplification used 60 Vbeta primers and 13 Jbeta primers. Using immunoSEQ multiplex PCR, the repertoire was profiled, and TCRdb retains in-frame clones only, with some absent. The table has 100,000 or so clones, 12% to 15% seen once. In germline, CDR1 is MDHEN, CDR2 SYDVKM. CDR3 size: 14 residues. The ends lost 6 bases at V and 0 bases at J; junction bases unmatched: 1. Nominally healthy donors were sampled, though unrecorded immune exposures were likely. Sequences were obtained from PBMCs. The TCR comes from a female donor in good health and CMV-seronegative. The V gene is TRBV28, the J gene TRBJ2-2; TRBD1 agrees at 7 bases. The CDR3 sequence: CASRQGSNTGELFF. The CDR3, as DNA: TGTGCCAGCAGACAGGGGTCGAACACCGGGGAGCTGTTTTTT.